In this sample, the clone carrying this T cell receptor (beta chain) turned up many times. No antigen is known for it. The entry originates in a study of identical twins. Study-level points and caveats: There were fewer insertions in abundant cord blood beta clonotypes, but memory repertoires showed no such pattern. In monozygotic twins, models underestimated the sharing of out-of-frame TCR alpha.

Every one of the donors was a healthy Caucasian. Germline CDR1 reads LGHNA; CDR2 reads YSLEER. Trimming cost V 0 bases and J 5 bases, with 17 bases left between them. The CDR3 consists of 16 residues. Template switching (which added a universal primer site) was used, and cDNA carried unique molecular identifiers. TCRdb re-analysed the 5' RACE reads in MiXCR, keeping a single row per CDR3 protein. Of under 350,000 distinct CDR3 sequences listed, roughly 9.7% are singletons. The sample also formed part of further work on yellow fever vaccine responses in identical twins.

This clonotype originated in a woman aged 18-35 years in good health. Specimen: CD8+ T cells sorted from blood. This chain joins TRBV4-3 and TRBJ2-7; tentative D call: TRBD2 (5 bases). Here the CDR3 reads CASSQDLGRVGDEQYF. The DNA of the CDR3 is TGCGCCAGCAGCCAAGATCTAGGTCGGGTGGGAGACGAGCAGTACTTC.